Listed below are T cell receptor beta chains from one sample, sequenced in a study of blood T cells in healthy people across ages. TCRdb re-derived calls from the 5' RACE reads in MiXCR, one entry per CDR3 protein. The sample lists 590,000 or so distinct CDR3 sequences, about 30% seen once, with about 15% in the top ten. The sample comprised blood. These receptors all come from a woman aged 80 or over in good health. Each CDR3 is given with its conserved first and last residue. D genes are given only for firm matches. Clone size is stated in some rows and not others, as once, few, many or a class when expanded.

V,J,size,D,CDR3,DNA
TRBV30,TRBJ1-1,-,TRBD1,CAWSPGQGEAFF,TGTGCCTGGAGCCCTGGACAGGGTGAAGCTTTCTTT
TRBV7-2,TRBJ2-1,-,-,CASSLDTFSYNEQFF,TGTGCCAGCAGCTTGGACACGTTTTCCTACAATGAGCAGTTCTTC
TRBV7-2,TRBJ2-2,many,TRBD1,CASSPTRDRGTGELFF,TGTGCCAGCAGCCCCACCCGGGACAGGGGGACCGGGGAGCTGTTTTTT
TRBV5-1,TRBJ1-4,-,-,CASSLDAQGLGEKLFF,TGCGCCAGCAGCTTGGACGCGCAGGGTCTAGGTGAAAAACTGTTTTTT
TRBV29-1,TRBJ2-5,many,-,CSVAQGRETQYF,TGCAGCGTTGCCCAGGGCCGGGAGACCCAGTACTTC
TRBV29-1,TRBJ1-1,few,TRBD1,CSVDVTGTGGEAFF,TGCAGCGTCGATGTTACCGGGACAGGAGGAGAAGCTTTCTTT
TRBV20-1,TRBJ2-3,-,TRBD1,CSADGQGETDTQYF,TGCAGTGCTGATGGACAGGGTGAGACAGATACGCAGTATTTT
TRBV2,TRBJ2-5,once,-,CVSSEARAYDKTQYF,TGTGTCAGCAGTGAAGCGCGGGCTTACGATAAGACCCAGTACTTC
TRBV3-1,TRBJ1-5,-,-,CASSQDSGSNQPQHF,TGTGCCAGCAGCCAAGATTCGGGCAGCAATCAGCCCCAGCATTTT
TRBV7-9,TRBJ1-1,few,TRBD1,CASSLTGPYTEAFF,TGTGCCAGCAGCTTGACAGGGCCCTACACTGAAGCTTTCTTT
TRBV27,TRBJ2-5,many,TRBD1,CASSSDRDRGETQYF,TGTGCCAGCAGTTCCGATCGGGACAGGGGGGAGACCCAGTACTTC
TRBV29-1,TRBJ2-1,many,TRBD2,CSVRGERGANEQFF,TGCAGCGTTCGGGGGGAGCGGGGGGCCAATGAGCAGTTCTTC
TRBV5-1,TRBJ1-2,many,TRBD1,CASSLEGQGGYTF,TGCGCCAGCAGCTTGGAGGGACAGGGGGGCTACACCTTC
TRBV20-1,TRBJ1-2,-,TRBD1,CSATFRSPGQVAYGYTF,TGCAGTGCTACATTTCGGTCTCCTGGACAGGTTGCCTATGGCTACACCTTC
TRBV12-3/TRBV12-4,TRBJ1-2,many,-,CATTPGRRNYGYTF,TGTGCCACCACGCCGGGACGGCGAAACTATGGCTACACCTTC
TRBV20-1,TRBJ2-5,once,TRBD2,CSAISLAVQETQYF,TGCAGTGCTATATCGCTAGCGGTTCAAGAGACCCAGTACTTC
TRBV20-1,TRBJ2-5,-,TRBD2,CSASDLGTSRETQYF,TGCAGTGCTTCCGACCTCGGGACTAGCAGGGAGACCCAGTACTTC
TRBV15,TRBJ2-3,many,TRBD2,CATSRDPGGSDTQYF,TGTGCCACCAGCAGAGACCCGGGGGGGTCAGATACGCAGTATTTT
TRBV6-5,TRBJ2-2,-,-,CAVRGGRHLNTGELFF,TGTGCCGTTCGAGGTGGGAGGCACTTGAACACCGGGGAGCTGTTTTTT
TRBV20-1,TRBJ2-3,-,-,CSASKTGDTQYF,TGCAGTGCGTCAAAAACGGGAGATACGCAGTATTTT
TRBV12-3/TRBV12-4,TRBJ2-3,-,TRBD2,CASDRGGFGSTDTQYF,TGTGCCAGCGACCGGGGGGGCTTCGGTAGCACAGATACGCAGTATTTT
TRBV6-5,TRBJ1-5,-,-,CASSYRRGGSQPQHF,TGTGCCAGCAGTTATCGACGGGGAGGGAGTCAGCCCCAGCATTTT
TRBV5-1,TRBJ2-7,many,-,CASSKGAYEQYF,TGCGCCAGCAGCAAAGGGGCCTACGAGCAGTACTTC
TRBV5-6,TRBJ2-7,many,-,CASTNPGEYDEQYF,TGTGCCAGCACTAACCCCGGGGAGTACGACGAGCAGTACTTC
TRBV20-1,TRBJ1-4,-,-,CSARVGANEKLFF,TGCAGTGCTAGAGTTGGGGCTAATGAAAAACTGTTTTTT
TRBV12-3/TRBV12-4,TRBJ2-2,-,-,CASSSRGGTGELFF,TGTGCCAGCAGTTCCAGGGGAGGGACCGGGGAGCTGTTTTTT
TRBV2,TRBJ2-6,-,-,CASSGVGANVLTF,TGTGCCAGCAGTGGCGTTGGGGCCAACGTCCTGACTTTC
TRBV27,TRBJ2-5,many,TRBD2,CASSAPRNPSGSGVRETQYF,TGTGCCAGCAGTGCCCCCCGCAATCCATCGGGGAGCGGGGTGAGGGAGACCCAGTACTTC
TRBV5-1,TRBJ1-1,few,-,CASSFGGARRNTEAFF,TGCGCCAGCAGCTTTGGGGGGGCGAGGCGGAACACTGAAGCTTTCTTT
TRBV2,TRBJ2-7,-,-,CASSEQGGKSYEQYF,TGTGCCAGCAGTGAGCAGGGGGGAAAATCCTACGAGCAGTACTTC
TRBV20-1,TRBJ2-3,many,TRBD2,CSATTSGTDTQYF,TGCAGTGCTACGACTAGCGGCACAGATACGCAGTATTTT
TRBV29-1,TRBJ2-2,few,-,CSVERDTGELFF,TGCAGCGTTGAACGGGACACCGGGGAGCTGTTTTTT
TRBV5-6,TRBJ1-2,many,TRBD1,CASSQGQGTSGYTF,TGTGCCAGCAGCCAGGGACAGGGTACGTCGGGCTACACCTTC
TRBV15,TRBJ2-7,-,TRBD1,CATSTGGQGREQYF,TGTGCCACCAGCACAGGCGGACAGGGCCGCGAGCAGTACTTC
TRBV5-1,TRBJ2-5,-,-,CASGRQGLGETQYF,TGCGCCAGCGGACGGCAGGGGTTGGGAGAGACTCAGTACTTC
TRBV4-2,TRBJ1-3,-,-,CASSQEGGELGNTIYF,TGTGCCAGCAGCCAAGAAGGTGGGGAACTTGGAAACACCATATATTTT
TRBV20-1,TRBJ1-4,many,-,CSAPHWGGPGEKLFF,TGCAGTGCTCCCCATTGGGGGGGACCCGGTGAAAAACTGTTTTTT
TRBV3-1,TRBJ2-4,-,-,CASSHETFLAKNIQYF,TGTGCCAGCAGCCACGAGACATTTTTAGCCAAAAACATTCAGTACTTC
TRBV29-1,TRBJ2-3,-,-,CSVRPGRIITDTQYF,TGCAGCGTTAGACCGGGACGTATAATCACAGATACGCAGTATTTT
TRBV18,TRBJ2-3,many,-,CASSPEARASTDTQYF,TGTGCCAGCTCACCAGAGGCCAGGGCAAGCACAGATACGCAGTATTTT
TRBV7-3,TRBJ2-7,-,TRBD2,CASSQGLAIGEQYF,TGTGCCAGCAGCCAGGGACTAGCCATCGGTGAGCAGTACTTC
TRBV7-3,TRBJ1-2,many,TRBD1,CASSLGTGGVYGYTF,TGTGCCAGCAGCTTAGGGACAGGGGGAGTCTATGGCTACACCTTC
TRBV5-8,TRBJ2-5,many,-,CASSSYRVQETQYF,TGTGCCAGCAGCAGCTACAGGGTTCAAGAGACCCAGTACTTC
TRBV30,TRBJ2-7,many,TRBD1,CAWRSRTGDYEQYF,TGTGCCTGGAGGTCCCGGACAGGGGACTACGAGCAGTACTTC
TRBV20-1,TRBJ2-5,-,-,CSAVWRGRETQYF,TGCTCCGCGGTCTGGAGGGGGCGAGAGACCCAGTACTTC
TRBV2,TRBJ2-1,many,-,CASSVTRGSYNEQFF,TGTGCCAGCAGTGTAACTAGAGGCTCCTACAATGAGCAGTTCTTC
TRBV7-9,TRBJ1-6,many,-,CASSLSHSDSYNSPLHF,TGTGCCAGCAGCTTATCACATTCAGACTCCTATAATTCACCCCTCCACTTT